These 21 T cell receptor beta chains were sequenced from one sample in a study of shared clonotypes between healthy human individuals. Produced via immunoSEQ multiplex PCR; TCRdb's table is partial and in-frame only. The sample holds roughly 100,000 clones; about 66% are singletons and the top ten take around 25%. Sequencing used memory CD8+ T cells sorted from blood. This sample's subset: CD45RO+ cells pooled with CCR7-negative TemRA cells. All receptors derive from a woman aged 25 to 39 in good health.

The chain uses TRBV2 and TRBJ2-3, with 9 bases lining up with TRBD2. The CDR3 is made up of 15 amino acids. After removal of 4 bases from V and 1 base from J, the junction contained 3 bases not matched to a gene. Per germline, CDR1 SNHLY and CDR2 FYNNEI. In nucleotides, the CDR3 is TGTGCCAGCAGTGGGATAGCGGGAGGCACAGATACGCAGTATTTT. Translated: CASSGIAGGTDTQYF.

J is TRBJ1-1 and V is TRBV2, with D maybe TRBD1 (6 bases). Looked up from germline, CDR1 is SNHLY and CDR2 is FYNNEI. The CDR3 sequence is 17 residues long. Trimming removed 9 bases at V and 1 base at J, with 24 bases between. CDR3 protein: CARRYSVRGQRNTEAFF. CDR3 DNA sequence: TGTGCCAGACGATATTCGGTCAGGGGCCAGAGGAACACTGAAGCTTTCTTT.

The J gene is TRBJ1-2, the V gene TRBV25-1; no definite D call. The CDR3 sequence is 14 residues long. V shed 2 bases and J shed 2 bases, with 9 bases lying between them. Germline CDR1 reads MGHDK; CDR2 reads SYGVNS. The chain's CDR3 is CASSEIDGNYGYTF. Here the CDR3 DNA reads TGTGCCAGCAGTGAAATTGACGGAAACTATGGCTACACCTTC.

This clone was detected only a few times. The chain couples TRBV5-6 to TRBJ2-4; 8 bases align to TRBD1. There are 15 residues in the CDR3. Trimming removed 4 bases from V and 5 bases from J; junction bases left unmatched: 8. Germline loops: CDR1 SGHDT, CDR2 YYEEEE. The CDR3 DNA reads TGTGCCAGCAGCCCTTCCGACAGGGGAGAAAACATTCAGTACTTC. Residues: CASSPSDRGENIQYF. Full variable domain (missing parts from reference TRBV5-6 and TRBJ2-4): DAGVTQSPTHLIKTRGQQVTLRCSPKSGHDTVSWYQQALGQGPQFIFQYYEEEERQRGNFPDRFSGHQFPNYSSELNVNALLLGDSALYLCASSPSDRGENIQYFGAGTRLSVL.

The chain has TRBV19 and TRBJ2-6, with D unresolved. The V end lost 3 bases, the J end lost 4 bases, and 4 bases lay between the germline ends. The CDR3 is 13 residues long. In germline, CDR1 is LNHDA, CDR2 SQIVND (reference sequence). This CDR3 reads CASSMLGANVLTF. CDR3 nucleotide sequence: TGTGCCAGTAGTATGTTAGGGGCCAACGTCCTGACTTTC.

J is TRBJ2-3 and V is TRBV10-3; D gene uncertain. CDR1 is ENHRY and CDR2 is SYGVKD in the germline V gene. Trimming stripped 0 bases from V and 2 bases from J, with 6 bases between. This CDR3 is built from 14 residues. DNA of the CDR3: TGTGCCATCAGTGAGTCGGGCTCCACAGATACGCAGTATTTT. Amino acid sequence: CAISESGSTDTQYF.

The chain carries TRBV2 and TRBJ2-7, with TRBD2 matching over 8 bases. The V and J ends lost 6 bases and 0 bases, in that order; junction bases with no gene match: 7. Germline V CDR1 and CDR2: SNHLY, FYNNEI. This CDR3 comprises 15 residues. The CDR3 loop is CASRLAVQGSYEQYF. DNA for the CDR3: TGTGCCAGCAGACTAGCGGTACAAGGCTCCTACGAGCAGTACTTC.

Only a few counts were recorded for this clone. The chain couples TRBV4-1 to TRBJ2-7; tentatively, D is TRBD2 (5 bases). This CDR3 is built from 14 residues. The V gene lost 4 bases and the J gene lost 2 bases, with 12 bases spanning the gap. Looked up from germline, CDR1 is MGHRA and CDR2 is YSYEKL. The CDR3 loop reads CASSLGSGTYEQYF. CDR3 DNA sequence: TGCGCCAGCAGCCTTGGGAGCGGCACCTACGAGCAGTACTTC.

The gene calls are TRBV4-1 and TRBJ2-1; perhaps TRBD2 as D (5 bases). The germline V gene encodes CDR1 MGHRA and CDR2 YSYEKL. Trimming took off 0 bases at V and 6 bases at J, with 18 bases between the two ends. This CDR3 has 17 amino acids. CDR3 residues: CASSQEQSAGRGNEQFF. The CDR3 region has the DNA TGCGCCAGCAGCCAAGAACAGTCGGCAGGACGGGGCAATGAGCAGTTCTTC.

This clone was detected only a few times. CDR3 residues: CASSVGSGTYNEQFF. DNA for the CDR3: TGTGCCAGCAGTGTCGGGAGCGGCACCTACAATGAGCAGTTCTTC. The gene calls are TRBV25-1 and TRBJ2-1, with a weak D call TRBD2 (6 bases). Trimming shortened V by 4 bases and J by 2 bases, and 12 bases separated the two germline ends. Germline V lookup: CDR1 MGHDK, CDR2 SYGVNS. The CDR3 runs 15 residues.

The gene calls are TRBV25-1 and TRBJ1-1; a weak D match, TRBD1 (5 bases). The CDR3 spans 16 residues. Germline CDR1 is MGHDK and CDR2 is SYGVNS. Deletions cut 0 bases from V and 3 bases from J, with 14 bases between. CDR3: CASSEYGTGAHTEAFF. CDR3 nucleotides: TGTGCCAGCAGTGAATACGGTACCGGGGCTCACACTGAAGCTTTCTTT.

The chain has TRBV29-1 and TRBJ2-2, with 12 positions matching TRBD2. The CDR3 contains 18 residues. Germline loops: CDR1 SQVTM, CDR2 ANQGSEA. V was clipped by 7 bases and J by 6 bases; unmatched bases: 18. For the CDR3, the DNA is TGCAGCGCGGCCGGGGTGCCTAGCGGGAGGGTAACGGCCGGGGAGCTGTTTTTT. Its translation is CSAAGVPSGRVTAGELFF.

V is TRBV27 and J is TRBJ2-1; maybe TRBD2 (5 bases). V lost 2 bases and J lost 3, with 17 bases in between. This CDR3 has 17 residues. Germline V lookup: CDR1 MNHEY, CDR2 SMNVEV (reference sequence). The CDR3 sequence: CASSLAKLSGLYNEQFF. CDR3 DNA: TGTGCCAGCAGTTTAGCCAAACTAAGCGGTCTCTACAATGAGCAGTTCTTC.

In this sample, this clone turned up a few times. The gene calls are TRBV9 and TRBJ2-1; 10 bases agree with TRBD2. The length of the CDR3 is 14 residues. The V segment lost 3 bases and the J segment 9 bases; nucleotides outside the gene matches: 6. From germline, CDR1 is SGDLS and CDR2 YYNGEE. Here the CDR3 DNA reads TGTGCCAGCAGCGCAGCGGGAGGGCCATCTGAGCAGTTCTTC. Protein: CASSAAGGPSEQFF.

The V gene is TRBV4-1, the J gene TRBJ1-2; 7 bases line up with TRBD1. V lost 3 bases, J lost 4 bases, and 8 bases stayed unmatched. CDR1 and CDR2 from the germline V gene are MGHRA and YSYEKL. This CDR3 contains 15 residues. CDR3 bases: TGCGCCAGCAGCCAGCCAAGACAGGGACCCTATGGCTACACCTTC. Its protein product is CASSQPRQGPYGYTF.

V gene TRBV11-2 combines with J gene TRBJ2-7; D might be TRBD1 (5 bases). Germline V gene data show CDR1 as SGHAT and CDR2 as FQNNGV. V shed 2 bases and J shed 2 bases, with 10 bases lying between them. This CDR3 has 14 residues. In nucleotides, the CDR3 is TGTGCCAGCAGCTTAACGAACAGGCCCTACGAGCAGTACTTC. Protein product: CASSLTNRPYEQYF.

The chain is built from TRBV7-8 and TRBJ2-3, with D tentatively TRBD2 (5 bases). V lost 7 bases and J lost 4, with 15 bases in between. The CDR3 totals 14 residues. Germline lookup yields CDR1 SGHVS and CDR2 FQNEAQ. Here the CDR3 DNA reads TGTGCCAGCACCTTCTTGAGGGAGTCAGATACGCAGTATTTT. Amino acid sequence: CASTFLRESDTQYF.

V gene TRBV29-1 combines with J gene TRBJ2-1, with TRBD2 as a possible D gene (6 bases). The germline gives CDR1 SQVTM, CDR2 ANQGSEA. The CDR3 contains 12 residues. V was trimmed by 4 bases and J by 8 bases, leaving 12 bases between them. Here the CDR3 DNA reads TGCAGCGTTGCGGAGGGTCGGGATGAGCAGTTCTTC. Encoded protein: CSVAEGRDEQFF.

Only a few counts were recorded for this clone. The chain employs TRBV6-7 and TRBJ1-1; D is uncertain. TRBV6-7 is reported as an ORF; its role is uncertain. Trimming shortened V by 2 bases and J by 10 bases, and 8 bases separated the two germline ends. This CDR3 contains 11 residues. The CDR3 loop is CASSYEAGAFF. Written as DNA, the CDR3 is TGTGCCAGCAGTTACGAAGCGGGAGCTTTCTTT.

This clone was seen a handful of times. The chain uses TRBV28 and TRBJ1-5; D might be TRBD1 (5 bases). V was trimmed by 1 base and J by 6 bases, leaving 13 bases between them. Looked up from germline, CDR1 is MDHEN and CDR2 is SYDVKM. This CDR3 comprises 15 residues. In nucleotides, the CDR3 is TGTGCCAGCAGTTTATATCCAGGGTTCATTCAGCCCCAGCATTTT. Its protein product is CASSLYPGFIQPQHF.

This clone was counted a few times. The chain carries TRBV10-1 and TRBJ2-3; 11 nucleotides line up with TRBD2. With V trimmed by 2 bases and J by 2 bases, 3 bases remained unmatched. CDR3 length: 16 amino acids. The germline V gene encodes CDR1 WNHNN and CDR2 SYGVQD (reference sequence). The CDR3 region has the DNA TGCGCCAGCAGTGAGAGTAGCGGGAGGGCCACAGATACGCAGTATTTT. This translates into CASSESSGRATDTQYF.